The rows below give T cell receptor beta chains drawn from one sample of a study of regulatory T cells in long-lasting Graves disease. TCRdb redid the calling of the multiplex PCR reads with MiXCR, one entry per CDR3 protein. Of 650,000 to 850,000 distinct CDR3 sequences listed, 25% to 35% were seen once; the top ten hold roughly 46%. The sequencing here drew on peripheral blood mononuclear cells (PBMCs), taken when the disease was refractory, from a patient treated with antithyroid drugs. The receptors come from a female donor with Graves disease. Both conserved end residues are part of each CDR3. Fields, in order: J gene, clone size, D gene, V gene, CDR3 protein, CDR3 DNA. The D gene is left open where the match is weak. Clone size is not always given. Where it is, it says once, few, many or a class for expanded clones.

>TRBJ1-2|few|TRBD1|TRBV20-1
CSATALDRGDYGYTF
TGCAGTGCTACTGCCCTGGACAGGGGGGACTATGGCTACACCTTC
>TRBJ1-1|.|TRBD1|TRBV19
CASSKTGLTEAFF
TGTGCCAGTAGTAAGACAGGGCTCACTGAAGCTTTCTTT
>TRBJ1-2|.|.|TRBV5-6
CASSQQRETTF
TGTGCCAGCAGCCAACAGAGGGAAACAACCTTC
>TRBJ2-7|many|TRBD1|TRBV3-1
CASSPPGTGYEQYF
TGTGCCAGCAGCCCACCCGGGACAGGGTACGAGCAGTACTTC
>TRBJ1-4|.|.|TRBV18
CASSPLGNPTNEKLFF
TGTGCCAGCTCACCACTTGGGAACCCAACTAATGAAAAACTGTTTTTT
>TRBJ2-7|many|TRBD1|TRBV2
CASSEAVGQVYEQYF
TGTGCCAGCAGTGAAGCGGTCGGACAGGTCTACGAGCAGTACTTC
>TRBJ2-7|few|TRBD1|TRBV2
CASTPEPGQGLEQYF
TGTGCCAGCACCCCCGAACCGGGACAGGGTCTAGAGCAGTACTTC
>TRBJ1-2|few|.|TRBV15
CATSRDRGSRGYTF
TGTGCCACCAGCAGAGACAGGGGAAGTCGGGGCTACACCTTC
>TRBJ1-1|few|TRBD1|TRBV6-1
CASRQAGGPTEAFF
TGTGCCAGCAGGCAGGCAGGGGGACCCACTGAAGCTTTCTTT
>TRBJ1-4|.|.|TRBV6-1
CASSVLPGAQANEKLFF
TGTGCCAGCAGTGTCTTACCGGGGGCTCAAGCTAATGAAAAACTGTTTTTT
>TRBJ2-1|.|TRBD2|TRBV5-1
CASRLTTSSTYNEQFF
TGCGCCAGCAGACTGACGACTAGCAGCACCTACAATGAGCAGTTCTTC
>TRBJ1-5|many|.|TRBV6-1
CASSLPRTANGQPQHF
TGTGCCAGCAGTCTACCCCGGACAGCTAATGGTCAGCCCCAGCATTTT
>TRBJ2-2|many|.|TRBV6-1
CASRTGSGELFF
TGTGCCAGCAGAACAGGATCCGGGGAGCTGTTTTTT
>TRBJ2-2|.|TRBD2|TRBV2
CASSQTPVGTSGTDTGELFF
TGTGCCAGCAGCCAGACCCCGGTGGGGACTAGCGGGACAGACACCGGGGAGCTGTTTTTT
>TRBJ2-7|.|TRBD1|TRBV7-9
CASSLAEGAEYF
TGTGCCAGCAGCTTAGCTGAGGGGGCAGAGTACTTC
>TRBJ1-1|once|.|TRBV10-3
CAISEVQALGAFF
TGTGCCATCAGTGAGGTACAGGCGCTCGGGGCTTTCTTT
>TRBJ1-1|.|.|TRBV20-1
CSARTNMNTEASF
TGCAGTGCCAGGACTAATATGAACACTGAAGCTTCCTTT
>TRBJ1-5|many|.|TRBV28
CASSLWSGNNVNQPQHF
TGTGCCAGCAGTTTATGGTCTGGAAACAACGTCAATCAGCCCCAGCATTTT
>TRBJ2-5|.|.|TRBV7-3
CASSTQSNQGGETQYF
TGTGCCAGCAGCACACAGTCTAACCAAGGGGGAGAGACCCAGTACTTC
>TRBJ1-5|few|TRBD1|TRBV28
CASSLQLGQTRVMGNQPQHF
TGTGCCAGCAGTTTACAGTTGGGACAGACGCGCGTGATGGGCAATCAGCCCCAGCATTTT
>TRBJ2-5|few|.|TRBV7-7
CASSPLGSGGQETQYF
TGTGCCAGCAGCCCCCTCGGATCAGGAGGCCAAGAGACCCAGTACTTC
>TRBJ2-7|.|TRBD1|TRBV29-1
CSGGQGHEQYF
TGCAGCGGCGGACAGGGGCACGAGCAGTACTTC
>TRBJ2-1|.|TRBD2|TRBV7-2
CASSPRGLAGGRDEQFF
TGTGCCAGCAGCCCACGAGGACTAGCGGGGGGGAGGGATGAGCAGTTCTTC
>TRBJ2-6|few|.|TRBV12-3/TRBV12-4
CASSKSGANVLTF
TGTGCCAGCAGTAAATCTGGGGCCAACGTCCTGACTTTC
>TRBJ2-7|few|TRBD2|TRBV7-2
CASSSGGSSGRLGEQYF
TGTGCCAGCAGCTCAGGGGGGTCTAGCGGGAGATTGGGCGAGCAGTACTTC
>TRBJ1-2|.|.|TRBV6-1
CASGIRRGLINNYGYTF
TGTGCCAGTGGGATCCGGCGGGGTTTGATTAATAACTATGGCTACACCTTC
>TRBJ1-5|many|.|TRBV7-9
CASSSTGDQPQHF
TGTGCCAGCAGCTCCACCGGGGATCAGCCCCAGCATTTT
>TRBJ2-7|.|TRBD2|TRBV25-1
CATTGQGTSGRAVEQYF
TGTGCCACCACAGGACAGGGAACCAGCGGGAGGGCCGTCGAGCAGTACTTC
>TRBJ2-7|few|.|TRBV30
CAQATGPGSYEQYF
TGTGCCCAAGCGACGGGACCTGGCTCCTACGAGCAGTACTTC
>TRBJ1-4|.|.|TRBV30
CAWSETLQGKDEKLFF
TGTGCCTGGAGTGAGACCCTACAGGGTAAAGATGAAAAACTGTTTTTT
>TRBJ1-1|.|.|TRBV2
CASSVWGLGTEAFF
TGTGCCAGCAGTGTGTGGGGGCTGGGCACTGAAGCTTTCTTT
>TRBJ2-7|.|.|TRBV30
CAWSVGLSEYEQYF
TGTGCCTGGAGTGTAGGACTCAGCGAATACGAGCAGTACTTC
>TRBJ1-1|few|TRBD1|TRBV19
CASGSWDRWIANTEAFF
TGTGCCAGCGGATCCTGGGACAGGTGGATCGCCAACACTGAAGCTTTCTTT
>TRBJ2-5|.|TRBD2|TRBV6-1
CASKEASGPQETQYF
TGTGCCAGCAAGGAGGCTAGCGGACCCCAAGAGACCCAGTACTTC
>TRBJ1-2|many|.|TRBV28
CASSFGGSIYGYTF
TGTGCCAGCAGTTTTGGGGGGTCGATCTATGGCTACACCTTC
>TRBJ2-5|.|.|TRBV6-1
CASSLRVQETQYF
TGTGCCAGCAGTCTACGGGTCCAAGAGACCCAGTACTTC
>TRBJ2-7|.|TRBD2|TRBV19
CASRPLTGTSGGSYEQYF
TGTGCCAGTAGACCTTTAACCGGGACTAGCGGGGGTTCCTACGAGCAGTACTTC
>TRBJ1-1|.|TRBD1|TRBV6-4
CASSGGRGPYTEAFF
TGTGCCAGCAGTGGGGGCAGGGGGCCCTATACTGAAGCTTTCTTT
>TRBJ2-7|.|.|TRBV29-1
CSVGGPDWGEQYF
TGCAGCGTTGGAGGGCCAGACTGGGGCGAGCAGTACTTC
>TRBJ2-4|few|TRBD2|TRBV20-1
CSARDGLAGGPQYF
TGCAGTGCTAGAGACGGACTAGCGGGAGGGCCGCAGTACTTC